The 19 T cell receptor beta chains listed next were all sequenced from one sample in a study of CD8+ T cells in alopecia areata (dated by TCRdb to the late 2010s). Library preparation was by the immunoSEQ multiplex PCR assay. For TCR sequencing, RNA was extracted from every sample and reverse transcribed into cDNA to serve as template. TCRdb holds this immuneACCESS table with in-frame rearrangements only. Some clones are missing; in checked studies, unresolved V genes explain under half, and the rest has no known cause. In this sample the table shows 150,000 to 200,000 clones, roughly 61% of which occur a single time. Jointly, the top ten make up approximately 12% of the sample. Interpreted using the paper, the time point label stands for: 20 to 30 weeks on oral tofacitinib. According to the study, the label for this sample's treatment or condition signals: oral pan-JAK inhibitor, 5-10 mg twice daily.

The specimen comprised CD8+ T cells sorted from blood, sampled at week 24, from a patient treated with tofacitinib. All receptors come from a human donor with alopecia areata.

The CDR3 region is CASSLRFPGSAYEQYF. The CDR3 DNA sequence: TGTGCCAGCAGTTTAAGGTTCCCGGGCAGTGCCTACGAGCAGTACTTC. The chain joins TRBV27 to TRBJ2-7; D call uncertain. The CDR3 sequence is 16 residues long. V lost 2 bases and J lost 2, with 16 bases in between. Germline lookup yields CDR1 MNHEY and CDR2 SMNVEV (reference sequence).

As for this clone: At one boundary the junction diverges from the germline segment, which might be a read error. The CDR3 region has the DNA TGCAGCGTTCAAGACTCCGGAGGGGGGTGGAGGCCCCAAGAGACCCAGTACTTC. This translates into CSVQDSGGGWRPQETQYF. This chain joins TRBV29-1 and TRBJ2-5, with D perhaps TRBD1 or TRBD2 (6 bases each). Germline CDR1 SQVTM, CDR2 ANQGSEA. CDR3 length: 18 residues.

This clone was counted only a few times. The J gene is TRBJ1-5, the V gene TRBV7-9; no clear D. There are 14 residues in the CDR3. The V end was cut by 8 bases, the J end by 0 bases, with 11 bases between. Germline loops: CDR1 SEHNR, CDR2 FQNEAQ (reference sequence). CDR3 coding DNA: TGTGCCAGCCGCGGACCGAATAGCAATCAGCCCCAGCATTTT. As protein: CASRGPNSNQPQHF. The complete variable domain, with remaining parts taken from reference TRBV7-9 and TRBJ1-5, reads DTGVSQNPRHKITKRGQNVTFRCDPISEHNRLYWYRQTLGQGPEFLTYFQNEAQLEKSRLLSDRFSAERPKGSFSTLEIQRTEQGDSAMYLCASRGPNSNQPQHFGDGTRLSIL.

This clone was seen a few times. This chain connects TRBV29-1 to TRBJ1-2, with a possible D match to TRBD1 (6 bases). Germline V gene lookup returns CDR1 SQVTM and CDR2 ANQGSEA. The CDR3 is 12 amino acids. Trimming removed 5 bases from V and 5 bases from J, with 12 bases in between. This CDR3 reads CSVPQGGYGYTF. The CDR3 DNA sequence: TGCAGCGTTCCACAGGGAGGGTATGGCTACACCTTC.

A remark on this clone: Germline and junction disagree at one end, which may indicate a read error. This chain uses TRBV4-1 with TRBJ2-7; 8 bases line up with TRBD1. This CDR3 is 15 amino acids long. Germline V gives CDR1 MGHRA, CDR2 YSYEKL. The CDR3, as DNA: TGCGCCAGCAGCCAAGGGACAGGGTTCTCCTACAAGCAGTACTTC. Its translation is CASSQGTGFSYKQYF.

The chain employs TRBV5-1 and TRBJ2-3; tentatively, D is TRBD1 (6 bases). This CDR3 is built from 16 residues. Germline V gene lookup returns CDR1 SGHRS and CDR2 YFSETQ. The V end lost 5 bases, the J end lost 1 base, and 17 bases lay between the germline ends. CDR3 region: CASSFWGPSGTDTQYF. The DNA of the CDR3 is TGCGCCAGCAGTTTTTGGGGGCCCTCCGGCACAGATACGCAGTATTTT.

This clone was seen a handful of times. The J gene is TRBJ2-7, the V gene TRBV4-1; D may be TRBD2 (5 bases). Germline CDR1 reads MGHRA; CDR2 reads YSYEKL. Trimming shortened V by 0 bases and J by 5 bases, and 14 bases separated the two germline ends. The CDR3 loop spans 15 amino acids. The CDR3 coding sequence is TGCGCCAGCAGCCAAGATAAGGGAGACAACCACGAGCAGTACTTC. Its protein product is CASSQDKGDNHEQYF.

This clone was counted only a few times. V is TRBV9 and J is TRBJ2-1; D is unresolved. This CDR3 is 12 amino acids long. The germline CDR1 and CDR2 sequences are SGDLS and YYNGEE. V was shortened by 5 bases and J by 4 bases, with 7 bases between the two germline ends. The CDR3 loop reads CASRDQYNEQFF. CDR3 sequence (DNA): TGTGCCAGCAGAGACCAATACAATGAGCAGTTCTTC.

There are a few counts of this clone. The gene calls are TRBV7-9 and TRBJ2-2, with no clear D. The germline gives CDR1 SEHNR, CDR2 FQNEAQ (reference sequence). V lost 5 bases to trimming and J lost 7 bases, with 23 bases between them. The CDR3 is 17 amino acids. In DNA, the CDR3 is TGTGCCAGCAGCCCCCTCCTTGGGCAGACCCCGTTCGGGGAGCTGTTTTTT. It specifies CASSPLLGQTPFGELFF. Variable domain in full (rest from reference TRBV7-9 and TRBJ2-2): DTGVSQNPRHKITKRGQNVTFRCDPISEHNRLYWYRQTLGQGPEFLTYFQNEAQLEKSRLLSDRFSAERPKGSFSTLEIQRTEQGDSAMYLCASSPLLGQTPFGELFFGEGSRLTVL.

The chain uses TRBV28 and TRBJ2-7, with TRBD1 matching over 7 bases. With 4 bases clipped from V and 4 bases from J, the junction kept 10 bases outside the gene matches. CDR3 length equals 15 residues. CDR1 MDHEN and CDR2 SYDVKM come from the germline V gene. This CDR3 is CASSSRGRGAYEQYF. The DNA for the CDR3 is TGTGCCAGCAGTTCCAGGGGGAGAGGGGCATACGAGCAGTACTTC. The whole variable domain, filled in from reference TRBV28 and TRBJ2-7, reads DVKVTQSSRYLVKRTGEKVFLECVQDMDHENMFWYRQDPGLGLRLIYFSYDVKMKEKGDIPEGYSVSREKKERFSLILESASTNQTSMYLCASSSRGRGAYEQYFGPGTRLTVT.

The V gene is TRBV7-6, the J gene TRBJ1-2, with 9 bases that match TRBD1. V trimming: 4 bases; J trimming: 4 bases; junction bases outside the gene matches: 1. CDR3 size: 13 residues. Germline assignment: CDR1 SGHVS and CDR2 FNYEAQ. DNA for the CDR3: TGTGCCAGCAGCTCGGGACAGGGCTATGGCTACACCTTC. Its translation is CASSSGQGYGYTF.

This clone appeared a few times. The chain couples TRBV4-1 to TRBJ1-5; maybe TRBD1 (5 bases). The CDR3 contains 15 residues. Germline loops: CDR1 MGHRA, CDR2 YSYEKL. The V end was cut by 3 bases, the J end by 0 bases, with 9 bases between. CDR3 sequence (DNA): TGCGCCAGCAGCCACGACAGAAATAGCAATCAGCCCCAGCATTTT. This translates into CASSHDRNSNQPQHF.

This clone was detected a few times. Other DNA sequences in this specimen translate into the identical CDR3. The CDR3 region is CASSSSYEQYF. CDR3 nucleotides: TGCGCCAGCAGCAGTTCCTACGAGCAGTACTTC. This sequence joins TRBV5-1 and TRBJ2-7, with unresolved D. Trimming stripped 4 bases from V and 1 base from J, with 3 bases between. CDR1 and CDR2 from the germline V gene are SGHRS and YFSETQ. The CDR3 totals 11 residues.

This clone appeared a few times. The rearrangement joins TRBV19 to TRBJ2-7, with 9 bases matching TRBD1. This CDR3 spans 14 amino acids. Germline assignment: CDR1 LNHDA and CDR2 SQIVND (reference sequence). V lost 4 bases and J lost 1; bases outside the gene matches: 2. CDR3 amino acids: CASSTGTGSYEQYF. The CDR3 region has the DNA TGTGCCAGTAGTACCGGGACAGGGTCCTACGAGCAGTACTTC. The variable domain in full, with the rest retrieved from reference TRBV19 and TRBJ2-7, is DGGITQSPKYLFRKEGQNVTLSCEQNLNHDAMYWYRQDPGQGLRLIYYSQIVNDFQKGDIAEGYSVSREKKESFPLTVTSAQKNPTAFYLCASSTGTGSYEQYFGPGTRLTVT.

The chain combines TRBV20-1 with TRBJ1-2; D is ambiguous. The germline V and J ends were trimmed by 3 bases and 6 bases, with 5 bases remaining between them. Per the germline V gene, CDR1 is DFQATT and CDR2 is SNEGSKA (reference sequence). This CDR3 has 10 residues. The CDR3 sequence is CSARRDGYTF. For the CDR3, the DNA is TGCAGTGCTAGGAGGGATGGCTACACCTTC.

This chain uses TRBV30 with TRBJ1-1; D may be TRBD1 (6 bases). Deletions cut 0 bases from V and 5 bases from J, with 10 bases between. The CDR3 contains 13 residues. CDR1 and CDR2 from the germline V gene are GTSNPN and SVGIG (reference sequence). CDR3 bases: TGTGCCTGGAGTGTTGGGGGGCAGACTGAAGCTTTCTTT. Its protein product is CAWSVGGQTEAFF.

The chain has TRBV7-9 and TRBJ1-1; possible D gene TRBD1, 5 bases. The CDR3 extends over 15 amino acids. Per the germline V gene, CDR1 is SEHNR and CDR2 is FQNEAQ (reference sequence). Trimming removed 9 bases from V and 3 bases from J, with 20 bases in between. As DNA, the CDR3 is TGTGCCAGTATAAACATTGGGGCGGGGTACACTGAAGCTTTCTTT. Translating gives CASINIGAGYTEAFF.

This chain uses TRBV4-1 with TRBJ1-1; D is uncertain. This CDR3 comprises 18 residues. V shed 3 bases and J shed 0 bases, with 20 bases lying between them. From germline, CDR1 is MGHRA and CDR2 YSYEKL. The CDR3 DNA follows: TGCGCCAGCAGCCAGGATATGGGGTTTTTATTGGTGAACACTGAAGCTTTCTTT. It codes for CASSQDMGFLLVNTEAFF.

The V and J genes are TRBV13 and TRBJ1-2, with D uncertain. Germline CDR1 and CDR2: PRHDT and FYEKMQ (reference sequence). The V gene lost 2 bases and the J gene lost 6 bases, with 7 bases spanning the gap. This CDR3 is built from 12 residues. CDR3 residues: CASSLRLDGYTF. The DNA for the CDR3 is TGTGCCAGCAGCTTAAGGTTGGATGGCTACACCTTC.